The clone carrying this T cell receptor (beta chain) showed up just a few times. Germline V CDR1 and CDR2: SGHAT, FQNNGV. V was cut by 1 base and J by 5 bases, with 20 bases left in between. CDR3 length equals 17 residues. A library of TCRbeta sequences, prepared with unique molecular identifiers, was generated. TCRdb reanalysed the PCR reads using MiXCR and keeps one entry per CDR3 protein. There are about half a million distinct CDR3 sequences in the sample; roughly an eighth occur only once, and more than 5.5% lies in the top ten. The data are from a study of T-cell reconstitution after alpha-beta-depleted transplantation in children.

The V and J genes are TRBV11-2 and TRBJ2-5; D is uncertain. The input for sequencing was PBMCs from the stem cell graft donor, taken from the stem cell graft. The sequence was collected from a human donor who donated a stem cell graft to a child with combined immunodeficiency. CDR3 DNA: TGTGCCAGCAGCTTAGGTAGAGGTGGCTCCCTCGGGGAGACCCAGTACTTC. Its protein is CASSLGRGGSLGETQYF.